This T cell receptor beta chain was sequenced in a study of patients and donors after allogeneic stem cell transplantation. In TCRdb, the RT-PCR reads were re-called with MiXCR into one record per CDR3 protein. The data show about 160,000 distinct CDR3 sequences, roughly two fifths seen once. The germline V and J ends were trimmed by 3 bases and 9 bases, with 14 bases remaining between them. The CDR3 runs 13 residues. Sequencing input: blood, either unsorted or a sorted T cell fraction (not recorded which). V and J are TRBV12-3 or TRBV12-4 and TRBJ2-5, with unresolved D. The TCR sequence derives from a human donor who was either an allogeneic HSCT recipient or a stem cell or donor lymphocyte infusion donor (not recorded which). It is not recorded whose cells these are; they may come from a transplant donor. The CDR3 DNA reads TGTGCCAGCAGTTTCCCACTCGGAGTGGCCCAGTACTTC. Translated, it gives CASSFPLGVAQYF.